This record concerns one T cell receptor (beta chain) sequence. The data stem from a study of shared T cell receptors in the human thymus. Germline values: CDR1 MDHEN, CDR2 SYDVKM. With 3 bases clipped from V and 5 bases from J, the junction kept 7 bases outside the gene matches. The CDR3 has 15 amino acids. Assay: immunoSEQ multiplex PCR; the TCRdb copy retains only in-frame clones and omits some. This table holds about 660,000 clones, around 87% found once. The sample also formed part of further work on human thymus T cells. That work adds: Donors consisted of healthy Finnish infants (having corrective surgery for congenital heart defects). In thymic and blood repertoires alike, V and J usage looked biased. Thymic repertoires overlap heavily among unrelated individuals, related research has reported.

This sequence joins TRBV28 and TRBJ2-1; 7 bases fit TRBD2. The sequenced material came from thymocytes. The TCR originated in a boy younger than two with a congenital heart defect. The CDR3 sequence: CASSFRAGTNNEQFF. The CDR3 nucleotides are TGTGCCAGCAGTTTCAGAGCCGGGACTAACAATGAGCAGTTCTTC.